A selection of T cell receptor beta chains follows, all from one sample in a study of cytomegalovirus exposure and HLA in healthy donors. Sequencing was performed with immunoSEQ multiplex PCR; in TCRdb, only in-frame clones are kept and a portion is missing. Of 150,000 to 200,000 clones in the sample, 70% to 90% are singletons; the top ten hold almost 9.5%. Material: PBMCs. Receptors originate from a man aged 18 to 35 in good health and CMV-seropositive. The CDR3 runs from the conserved cysteine through the conserved F or W. Each record gives: clone size, J gene, D gene, V gene, CDR3 protein, CDR3 DNA. D genes are given only for firm matches. Clone size is not always given. Where it is, it says once, few, many or a class for expanded clones.

NA,TRBJ1-1,NA,TRBV6-1,CASKSSLGREAFF,TGTGCCAGCAAATCCTCCCTGGGGCGGGAAGCTTTCTTT
NA,TRBJ2-1,TRBD2,TRBV4-3,CASSQAVLAGVNNEQFF,TGCGCCAGCAGCCAAGCTGTACTAGCGGGGGTCAACAATGAGCAGTTCTTC
NA,TRBJ2-7,TRBD1,TRBV2,CAIYRGNEQYF,TGTGCCATATACAGGGGGAACGAGCAGTACTTC
NA,TRBJ1-2,NA,TRBV6-5,CASSFGEGYGYTF,TGTGCCAGCAGTTTCGGGGAGGGCTATGGCTACACCTTC
NA,TRBJ1-1,TRBD1,TRBV7-2,CASSSGTGWGEAFF,TGTGCCAGCAGCTCGGGGACAGGGTGGGGTGAAGCTTTCTTT
NA,TRBJ2-7,NA,TRBV14,CASSQAFRGGIEQYF,TGTGCCAGCAGCCAAGCCTTCAGGGGAGGGATCGAGCAGTACTTC
NA,TRBJ2-7,NA,TRBV27,CASSLDSYEQYF,TGTGCCAGCAGTCTGGACAGCTACGAGCAGTACTTC
NA,TRBJ2-2,NA,TRBV5-1,CASSPGLTGELFF,TGCGCCAGCAGCCCCGGACTCACCGGGGAGCTGTTTTTT
NA,TRBJ1-4,TRBD1,TRBV6-5,CASRTGAGNEKLFF,TGTGCCAGCAGGACAGGGGCGGGTAATGAAAAACTGTTTTTT
NA,TRBJ1-4,TRBD1,TRBV19,CASSIFAGQGTNEKLFF,TGTGCCAGTAGTATTTTCGCGGGACAGGGAACTAATGAAAAACTGTTTTTT
NA,TRBJ1-2,TRBD1,TRBV6-5,CASSFPTGDGYTF,TGTGCCAGCAGTTTCCCGACAGGGGACGGCTACACCTTC
NA,TRBJ1-5,NA,TRBV30,CAWSVRGVQPQHF,TGTGCCTGGAGTGTTCGGGGAGTCCAGCCCCAGCATTTT
few,TRBJ1-1,TRBD1,TRBV10-3,CAITKGATDTEAFF,TGTGCCATCACCAAGGGGGCGACGGACACTGAAGCTTTCTTT
NA,TRBJ2-1,TRBD1,TRBV5-4,CASSRDRVVNEQFF,TGTGCCAGCAGCCGGGACAGAGTCGTAAATGAGCAGTTCTTC
NA,TRBJ1-5,TRBD1,TRBV6-5,CASRPRDRGQPQHF,TGTGCCAGCAGACCCCGGGACAGGGGTCAGCCCCAGCATTTT
NA,TRBJ2-5,NA,TRBV7-2,CASSFNRGAGETQYF,TGTGCCAGCAGCTTCAACAGGGGTGCGGGGGAGACCCAGTACTTC
NA,TRBJ2-7,NA,TRBV6-5,CASSWGHEQYF,TGTGCCAGCAGCTGGGGCCACGAGCAGTACTTC
few,TRBJ1-5,NA,TRBV19,CASSQQGNQPQHF,TGTGCCAGTAGTCAACAGGGAAATCAGCCCCAGCATTTT
NA,TRBJ2-5,NA,TRBV4-3,CASSQEVGPSHIAETQYF,TGCGCCAGCAGCCAAGAAGTTGGCCCTAGTCACATAGCGGAGACCCAGTACTTC
NA,TRBJ2-3,TRBD2,TRBV6-5,CASSYSSGGATDTQYF,TGTGCCAGCAGTTACTCTAGCGGGGGGGCCACAGATACGCAGTATTTT
once,TRBJ2-3,NA,TRBV29-1,CSVIRIMGPDTQYF,TGCAGCGTCATCAGGATTATGGGGCCAGATACGCAGTATTTT
NA,TRBJ1-1,TRBD1,TRBV9,CASSQGEYTEAFF,TGTGCCAGCAGCCAGGGGGAATACACTGAAGCTTTCTTT
NA,TRBJ1-6,NA,TRBV21-1,CASNTGGQLTLHF,TGTGCCAGCAACACAGGGGGGCAATTGACCCTCCACTTT
NA,TRBJ1-5,TRBD1,TRBV5-3,CARSLHPGTEVIMSQHF,TGTGCCAGAAGCTTGCATCCGGGGACAGAAGTTATCATGTCCCAGCATTTT
NA,TRBJ2-1,TRBD2,TRBV7-9,CASSGSGGVWSPYNEQFF,TGTGCCAGCAGCGGTAGCGGGGGGGTGTGGTCCCCATACAATGAGCAGTTCTTC
NA,TRBJ2-5,NA,TRBV5-5,CASFRRTLQETQYF,TGTGCCAGCTTCAGGCGGACACTCCAAGAGACCCAGTACTTC
NA,TRBJ2-1,TRBD1,TRBV7-2,CASSTGTGYYNEQFF,TGTGCCAGCAGCACCGGGACAGGGTACTACAATGAGCAGTTCTTC
few,TRBJ2-3,NA,TRBV5-6,CASSFGPGITDTQYF,TGTGCCAGCAGCTTTGGTCCAGGGATCACAGATACGCAGTATTTT
NA,TRBJ1-4,NA,TRBV5-1,CASREGTNEKLFF,TGCGCCAGCAGGGAGGGCACTAATGAAAAACTGTTTTTT
NA,TRBJ2-2,NA,TRBV11-2,CASSFGQNTGELFF,TGTGCCAGCAGCTTTGGCCAGAACACCGGGGAGCTGTTTTTT
NA,TRBJ2-1,TRBD2,TRBV30,CAWSERGGAREQFF,TGTGCCTGGAGTGAACGCGGGGGGGCCCGTGAGCAGTTCTTC
NA,TRBJ1-5,TRBD1,TRBV19,CASTQGQGNQPQHF,TGTGCCAGTACCCAAGGACAGGGCAATCAGCCCCAGCATTTT
NA,TRBJ2-3,TRBD2,TRBV6-4,CASSDQPGGTPDTQYF,TGTGCCAGCAGTGACCAGCCGGGGGGTACCCCCGATACGCAGTATTTT
NA,TRBJ1-2,TRBD1,TRBV7-9,CASSLGGQGANYGYTF,TGTGCCAGCAGCTTAGGGGGACAGGGGGCTAACTATGGCTACACCTTC
NA,TRBJ2-7,NA,TRBV11-2,CASSLARAPYEQYF,TGTGCCAGCAGCTTAGCCCGAGCCCCCTACGAGCAGTACTTC
NA,TRBJ1-1,TRBD1,TRBV19,CASSTRQGRPEAFF,TGTGCCAGTAGTACCCGACAGGGGCGGCCTGAAGCTTTCTTT
NA,TRBJ2-5,TRBD2,TRBV6-5,CASSYSLAGGRETQYF,TGTGCCAGCAGTTACTCGCTAGCGGGGGGGCGAGAGACCCAGTACTTC
NA,TRBJ1-2,TRBD1,TRBV5-1,CASSPDPDRLDGYTF,TGCGCCAGCAGCCCAGACCCGGACAGGCTTGATGGCTACACCTTC
NA,TRBJ2-3,TRBD2,TRBV5-4,CASSSILAGTTDTQYF,TGTGCCAGCAGCTCGATACTAGCGGGGACCACAGATACGCAGTATTTT
NA,TRBJ2-3,TRBD2,TRBV9,CASSVGVAGAEADTQYF,TGTGCCAGCAGCGTAGGGGTAGCGGGGGCTGAGGCAGATACGCAGTATTTT
NA,TRBJ1-6,NA,TRBV30,CAWSPIQNSPLHF,TGTGCCTGGAGTCCGATCCAGAATTCACCCCTCCACTTT
NA,TRBJ2-5,NA,TRBV5-1,CASSLVGGGYQETQYF,TGCGCCAGCAGCTTGGTAGGAGGTGGGTACCAAGAGACCCAGTACTTC
NA,TRBJ1-4,NA,TRBV19,CASSIRARGWTNEKLFF,TGTGCCAGTAGTATAAGGGCCAGGGGTTGGACTAATGAAAAACTGTTTTTT
once,TRBJ2-3,NA,TRBV5-1,CASSPRTLTDTQYF,TGCGCCAGCAGCCCCCGGACACTCACAGATACGCAGTATTTT
once,TRBJ2-5,TRBD2,TRBV5-1,CASSPGLAETQYF,TGCGCCAGCAGCCCCGGACTAGCTGAGACCCAGTACTTC
NA,TRBJ2-5,TRBD2,TRBV7-9,CASSFTAGDETQYF,TGTGCCAGCAGCTTCACAGCGGGGGACGAGACCCAGTACTTC
NA,TRBJ1-5,NA,TRBV6-1,CASIGGVGPQHF,TGTGCCAGCATTGGGGGCGTGGGGCCCCAGCATTTT
few,TRBJ2-7,TRBD2,TRBV4-1,CASSHPTSGGTYEQYF,TGCGCCAGCAGCCACCCGACTAGCGGGGGGACCTACGAGCAGTACTTC
NA,TRBJ1-6,TRBD1,TRBV10-3,CAISESLQGHSPLHF,TGTGCCATCAGTGAGTCTTTACAGGGGCATTCACCCCTCCACTTT
NA,TRBJ2-3,NA,TRBV6-5,CASSYGVRDTDTQYF,TGTGCCAGCAGTTACGGTGTCCGAGACACAGATACGCAGTATTTT
NA,TRBJ2-5,TRBD2,TRBV13,CASSYERGSFFGTQYF,TGTGCCAGCAGCTACGAGCGGGGATCATTTTTCGGGACCCAGTACTTC
NA,TRBJ2-5,NA,TRBV5-4,CASSLVEEGETQYF,TGTGCCAGCAGCTTGGTGGAAGAGGGAGAGACCCAGTACTTC
NA,TRBJ2-5,NA,TRBV7-2,CASGAGVYQETQYF,TGTGCCAGCGGTGCAGGCGTGTACCAAGAGACCCAGTACTTC
NA,TRBJ1-2,TRBD1,TRBV6-5,CASSWGQGFGYGYTF,TGTGCCAGCAGTTGGGGACAGGGTTTTGGCTATGGCTACACCTTC
NA,TRBJ2-7,NA,TRBV30,CAWTTSYEQYF,TGTGCCTGGACCACTTCCTACGAGCAGTACTTC
NA,TRBJ2-7,NA,TRBV6-1,CASSDYSAGAHEQYF,TGTGCCAGCAGTGATTATTCTGCGGGGGCCCACGAGCAGTACTTC
NA,TRBJ2-3,NA,TRBV2,CASSATGIHTDTQYF,TGTGCCAGCAGTGCCACGGGGATACACACAGATACGCAGTATTTT